This entry lists 31 T cell receptor beta chains sequenced from one sample in a study of cytomegalovirus exposure and HLA in healthy donors. A multiplex PCR was run with 60 Vbeta primers and 13 Jbeta primers. Sequencing was performed with immunoSEQ multiplex PCR; in TCRdb, only in-frame clones are kept and a portion is missing. The table includes more than 150,000 clones, about three quarters detected once. Sequencing was done on a sample of PBMCs. These receptors were taken from a man over 45 in good health and CMV-seropositive.

The genes are TRBV10-3 and TRBJ2-7; 7 positions match TRBD1. The CDR3 covers 13 residues. Germline CDR1 ENHRY, CDR2 SYGVKD. J gave up 4 bases and V 3 bases, and 3 bases lay outside the gene matches. DNA of the CDR3: TGTGCCATCAGTGAAACAGGGGAATACGAGCAGTACGTC. Residues: CAISETGEYEQYV.

This clone was counted a few times. This chain joins TRBV4-2 and TRBJ2-2, with D unresolved. In germline, CDR1 is LGHNA, CDR2 YNFKEQ. Trimming removed 2 bases from V and 3 bases from J, with 10 bases in between. The CDR3 totals 15 residues. CDR3 sequence reads: CASSQPRLDTGELFF. CDR3 in DNA: TGTGCCAGCAGCCAACCAAGACTCGACACCGGGGAGCTGTTTTTT.

J is TRBJ2-1 and V is TRBV29-1; 7 bases fit TRBD2. J gave up 5 bases and V 7 bases, and 14 bases lay outside the gene matches. The CDR3 totals 15 residues. Germline-derived CDR1 and CDR2 are SQVTM and ANQGSEA. CDR3 nucleotide sequence: TGCAGCGGTATCGACCGCGGGGGTGGTAACAATGAGCAGTTCTTC. Translation: CSGIDRGGGNNEQFF.

The chain has TRBV19 and TRBJ1-2; D is uncertain. Trimming cost V 1 base and J 8 bases, with 11 bases left between them. The germline CDR1 and CDR2 sequences are LNHDA and SQIVND (reference sequence). This CDR3 region has 13 residues. The CDR3: CASSIGGPSGYTF. CDR3 nucleotide sequence: TGTGCCAGTAGTATAGGCGGGCCTAGCGGCTACACCTTC.

The chain uses TRBV7-9 and TRBJ2-5; 7 bases agree with TRBD1. CDR1 is SEHNR and CDR2 is FQNEAQ in the germline V gene (reference sequence). Unmatched junction bases numbered 6, after V lost 0 bases and J lost 5 bases. The CDR3 extends over 15 amino acids. The CDR3 nucleotides are TGTGCCAGCAGCTTAGCGTGGAGCAGGGGGGAGACCCAGTACTTC. This codes for CASSLAWSRGETQYF.

This chain uses TRBV4-3 with TRBJ2-7; 11 bases match TRBD2. The germline CDR1 and CDR2 sequences are LGHNA and YSLEER. This CDR3 comprises 17 residues. With 2 bases clipped from V and 2 bases from J, the junction kept 8 bases outside the gene matches. This CDR3 is CASSQSLLAGGPYEQYF. The DNA of the CDR3 is TGCGCCAGCAGCCAAAGCCTATTAGCGGGGGGGCCCTACGAGCAGTACTTC.

The gene calls are TRBV5-1 and TRBJ2-7, with 7 bases aligning to TRBD1. This CDR3 contains 15 residues. The J segment lost 0 bases and the V segment lost 0 bases, leaving 3 bases of the junction unmatched. Germline lookup yields CDR1 SGHRS and CDR2 YFSETQ. Written as DNA, the CDR3 is TGCGCCAGCAGCTTGGGGGACAGTGACTCCTACGAGCAGTACGTC. The encoded protein is CASSLGDSDSYEQYV.

This chain links TRBV9 with TRBJ2-1; D not resolved. Germline CDR1 and CDR2: SGDLS and YYNGEE. This CDR3 comprises 16 residues. V lost 0 bases and J 2 bases, leaving 12 bases between the germline ends. DNA for the CDR3: TGTGCCAGCAGCGTAGAAGCCAGCGATACCTACAATGAGCAGTTCTTC. Amino acids: CASSVEASDTYNEQFF.

V is TRBV5-6 and J is TRBJ2-5; 9 bases map to TRBD1. After removal of 4 bases from V and 5 bases from J, the junction contained 12 bases not matched to a gene. This CDR3 has 16 residues. Germline V gene sequence: CDR1 SGHDT, CDR2 YYEEEE. CDR3 in DNA: TGTGCCAGCAGCGCGAACAGGGGGCGCTCGGGTGAGACCCAGTACTTC. Its protein product is CASSANRGRSGETQYF. The full variable domain, rest sourced from reference TRBV5-6 and TRBJ2-5, is DAGVTQSPTHLIKTRGQQVTLRCSPKSGHDTVSWYQQALGQGPQFIFQYYEEEERQRGNFPDRFSGHQFPNYSSELNVNALLLGDSALYLCASSANRGRSGETQYFGPGTRLLVL.

The J gene is TRBJ1-2, the V gene TRBV18; 11 bases map to TRBD1. J was trimmed by 3 bases and V by 6 bases; bases with no gene match: 3. The CDR3 contains 14 residues. CDR1 is KGHSH and CDR2 is LQKENI in the germline V gene. The DNA for the CDR3 is TGTGCCAGCTCGCGGACAGGGGGCGACTATGGCTACACCTTC. It encodes CASSRTGGDYGYTF.

The rearrangement links TRBV28 to TRBJ1-1, with D maybe TRBD1 (6 bases). Trimming cost V 7 bases and J 2 bases, with 11 bases left between them. Germline assignment: CDR1 MDHEN and CDR2 SYDVKM. CDR3 size: 13 residues. CDR3 amino acids: CASIPDSNTEAFF. CDR3 sequence (DNA): TGTGCCAGCATCCCGGACAGCAACACTGAAGCTTTCTTT.

The chain uses TRBV30 and TRBJ1-3, with 7 positions matching TRBD1. The CDR3 has 13 residues. Germline V gene lookup returns CDR1 GTSNPN and CDR2 SVGIG (reference sequence). The J segment lost 2 bases and the V segment lost 7 bases, leaving 5 bases of the junction unmatched. As DNA, the CDR3 is TGTGCCTTTGGCAGGGGGACTGGAAACACCATATATTTT. It specifies CAFGRGTGNTIYF.

This chain uses TRBV9 with TRBJ1-2, with D possibly TRBD1 on 5 matching bases. This CDR3 has 13 residues. Trimming removed 0 bases at V and 6 bases at J, with 9 bases between. Germline V gene sequence: CDR1 SGDLS, CDR2 YYNGEE. The CDR3 here is CASSVGGNHGYTF. CDR3 sequence (DNA): TGTGCCAGCAGCGTAGGGGGCAATCATGGCTACACCTTC.

Only one count was recorded for this clone. This chain links TRBV6-4 with TRBJ1-1; TRBD1 agrees at 9 bases. CDR1 and CDR2 (germline): MRHNA, SNTAGT. CDR3 size: 14 residues. The ends lost 5 bases at V and 1 base at J; junction bases unmatched: 2. CDR3: CASSLGQGNTEAFF. In nucleotides, the CDR3 is TGTGCCAGCAGTCTGGGACAGGGGAACACTGAAGCTTTCTTT.

The chain recombines TRBV6-1 with TRBJ1-2; 7 bases map to TRBD1. Losses at the gene ends were 6 bases for V and 8 bases for J; bases not matched to a gene: 9. Germline lookup yields CDR1 MNHNS and CDR2 SASEGT. The CDR3 runs to 13 residues. CDR3 sequence reads: CASSGDSLGGYTF. The CDR3 bases are TGTGCCAGCAGCGGGGACAGCCTGGGGGGCTACACCTTC.

The CDR3 loop reads CASSPRGWERGSIETQYF. The CDR3 DNA sequence: TGTGCCAGCAGCCCAAGAGGGTGGGAGCGGGGCTCGATCGAGACCCAGTACTTC. This sequence joins TRBV9 and TRBJ2-5, with 7 bases lining up with TRBD2. The germline CDR1 and CDR2 sequences are SGDLS and YYNGEE. This CDR3 spans 18 amino acids. With V trimmed by 4 bases and J by 5 bases, 20 bases remained unmatched.

J is TRBJ2-2 and V is TRBV29-1; D not resolved. Germline-derived CDR1 and CDR2 are SQVTM and ANQGSEA. The V gene lost 3 bases and the J gene lost 0 bases, with 8 bases spanning the gap. This CDR3 has 14 residues. CDR3 loop: CSVDASANTGELFF. The DNA for the CDR3 is TGCAGCGTTGATGCCTCAGCGAACACCGGGGAGCTGTTTTTT.

This clone was picked up one time. The rearrangement links TRBV6-1 to TRBJ2-7; 11 nucleotides agree with TRBD2. V dropped 8 bases and J dropped 2; count of bases not matched to a gene: 8. From germline, CDR1 is MNHNS and CDR2 SASEGT. CDR3 length: 15 residues. This CDR3 is CASLALAGGPYEQYF. CDR3 nucleotide sequence: TGTGCCAGCTTGGCCTTAGCGGGGGGGCCCTACGAGCAGTACTTC.

The CDR3 sequence is CASSQNSFEGELFF. The DNA for the CDR3 is TGCGCCAGCAGCCAAAACAGCTTTGAGGGGGAGCTGTTTTTT. The rearrangement links TRBV4-1 to TRBJ2-2; D gene unclear. The CDR3 sequence is 14 residues long. The ends were cut back, 2 bases at V and 8 bases at J, with 12 bases in the middle. Per germline, CDR1 MGHRA and CDR2 YSYEKL.

The chain recombines TRBV5-1 with TRBJ1-4; D gene ambiguous. The CDR3 runs to 14 residues. V dropped 2 bases and J dropped 1 base, with 6 bases sitting between them. Looked up from germline, CDR1 is SGHRS and CDR2 is YFSETQ. CDR3 in amino acids: CASSFGETNEKLFF. The DNA for the CDR3 is TGCGCCAGCAGCTTCGGGGAAACTAATGAAAAACTGTTTTTT.

The CDR3 DNA is TGTGCCAGCAGTTCAGGACAGGGAGGGTGGGAGACCCAGTACTTC. It encodes CASSSGQGGWETQYF. The chain employs TRBV27 and TRBJ2-5, with TRBD1 as a possible D gene (8 bases). The length of the CDR3 is 15 residues. CDR1 is MNHEY and CDR2 is SMNVEV in the germline V gene (reference sequence). Trimming pared 4 bases from V and 5 bases from J, leaving 17 bases between.

V and J are TRBV7-2 and TRBJ1-5, with 7 bases aligning to TRBD1. With V trimmed by 4 bases and J by 3 bases, 6 bases remained unmatched. The CDR3 length is 15 residues. Germline V CDR1 and CDR2: SGHTA, FQGNSA. The CDR3 loop is CASSYRTGDNQPQHF. CDR3 DNA: TGTGCCAGCAGCTATCGGACAGGCGACAATCAGCCCCAGCATTTT.

The chain employs TRBV5-1 and TRBJ2-5; 7 bases are a match to TRBD1. TRBJ2-7 matches the DNA end more closely, so the J call is doubtful. CDR1 is SGHRS, CDR2 YFSETQ, per germline. CDR3 size: 14 residues. CDR3 protein: CASTSGGLVYEQYF. CDR3 in DNA: TGCGCCAGCACCTCAGGGGGATTGGTCTACGAGCAGTACTTC.

A remark on this clone: A read error may produce the germline difference seen at one junction end. The rearrangement links TRBV28 to TRBJ1-1; D is undetermined. Per the germline V gene, CDR1 is MDHEN and CDR2 is SYDVKM. CDR3 length: 16 amino acids. Here the CDR3 reads CASSTSSAGLKTEAFF. The CDR3 DNA follows: TGTGCCAGCAGCACCTCCTCGGCGGGCTTGAAGACTGAAGCTTTCTTT.

CDR3 sequence: CASSPRTGDSYEQYF. The CDR3 DNA reads TGTGCCAGCTCACCCCGGACAGGAGATTCCTACGAGCAGTACTTC. The chain couples TRBV18 to TRBJ2-7, with TRBD1 matching 7 bases. J was trimmed by 1 base and V by 3 bases; bases with no gene match: 6. The CDR3 is 15 amino acids. Germline CDR1 reads KGHSH; CDR2 reads LQKENI.

The CDR3, as DNA: TGTGCCAGCTCTTCGGCAGCGGGGAACACAGATACGCAGTATTTT. Residues: CASSSAAGNTDTQYF. V usage is TRBV28 and J usage is TRBJ2-3; 7 nucleotides agree with TRBD2. The CDR3 sequence is 15 residues long. Germline lookup yields CDR1 MDHEN and CDR2 SYDVKM. The ends lost 8 bases at V and 2 bases at J; junction bases unmatched: 10.

The chain recombines TRBV27 with TRBJ2-3; D may be TRBD2 (7 bases). Trimming shortened V by 6 bases and J by 1 base, and 17 bases separated the two germline ends. Germline CDR1 reads MNHEY; CDR2 reads SMNVEV (reference sequence). The CDR3 is 16 amino acids. For the CDR3, the DNA is TGTGCCAGCAGCCTCTCTTACGGGGGGCGCACAGATACGCAGTATTTT. It encodes CASSLSYGGRTDTQYF.

The V call is TRBV4-1, the J call TRBJ1-3, with TRBD1 as a possible D gene (5 bases). The V end lost 0 bases, the J end lost 1 base, and 7 bases lay between the germline ends. Germline lookup yields CDR1 MGHRA and CDR2 YSYEKL. This CDR3 has 15 amino acids. In DNA form, the CDR3 reads TGCGCCAGCAGCCAAGACAGGGAATCTGGAAACACCATATATTTT. Protein: CASSQDRESGNTIYF.

This sequence joins TRBV9 and TRBJ2-3; TRBD1 is a possible D gene (6 bases). Germline V gene sequence: CDR1 SGDLS, CDR2 YYNGEE. This CDR3 has 13 residues. The ends were cut back, 5 bases at V and 2 bases at J, with 9 bases in the middle. CDR3: CASRDRLTDTQYF. CDR3 DNA sequence: TGTGCCAGCAGGGACAGACTCACAGATACGCAGTATTTT.

This clone was recorded once. The gene calls are TRBV5-8 and TRBJ2-7; D is undetermined. Germline CDR1 and CDR2: SGHTS and YDEGEE. V was shortened by 0 bases and J by 2 bases, with 12 bases between the two germline ends. The CDR3 covers 15 residues. CDR3 in DNA: TGTGCCAGCAGCTTGGACAGCCATAAGACCTACGAGCAGTACGTC. This sequence encodes CASSLDSHKTYEQYV.

This chain connects TRBV5-1 to TRBJ2-3, with 11 bases aligning to TRBD2. The CDR3 has 16 residues. Losses at the gene ends were 4 bases for V and 2 bases for J; bases not matched to a gene: 6. Per the germline V gene, CDR1 is SGHRS and CDR2 is YFSETQ. Here the CDR3 reads CASSGASGGITDTQYF. CDR3 nucleotide sequence: TGCGCCAGCAGCGGGGCTAGCGGGGGGATCACAGATACGCAGTATTTT.